Listed below are T cell receptor beta chains from one sample, sequenced in a study of radiation and T cells in renal cell carcinoma. Clones were sequenced by immunoSEQ multiplex PCR, and TCRdb holds only the in-frame ones, with some missing. The sample includes 120,000 or so clones, 81% of them seen just once. The sample here was blood, taken from a patient whose treatment included radiotherapy and nephrectomy. These receptors originate from a man aged 50 or older with renal cell carcinoma. CDR3s include the opening cysteine and the closing phenylalanine or tryptophan. Size tells how often a clone was seen (once, few, many) or the class of an expanded clone, and some rows leave it out.

NA	TRBV5-4	TRBJ2-7	CASSLDQSGSRYEQYF
NA	TRBV29-1	TRBJ2-5	CSVRGVYQETQYF
NA	TRBV18	TRBJ1-3	CASSPGTADSGNTIYF
NA	TRBV11-2	TRBJ2-2	CASSSTGFTGELFF
NA	TRBV6-1	TRBJ2-1	CASVGDLSYNEQFF
NA	TRBV29-1	TRBJ2-5	CSVSGGEETQYF
few	TRBV5-6	TRBJ2-7	CASSLEEGYYEQYF
NA	TRBV19	TRBJ2-2	CASSLTSTSGRRRELFF
NA	TRBV4-3	TRBJ1-1	CASTLDRLITEAFF
NA	TRBV7-9	TRBJ1-1	CASRSEGYTEAFF
NA	TRBV4-2	TRBJ2-2	CASSRGWERSGELFF
NA	TRBV4-1	TRBJ1-2	CASSQDRGGTAYGYTF
NA	TRBV28	TRBJ1-2	CASSLGGGTNYGYTF
few	TRBV18	TRBJ1-3	CASSPVPGNSGNTIYF
NA	TRBV7-9	TRBJ1-1	CASSRTDPPAFF
NA	TRBV4-3	TRBJ1-2	CASSQDPLTRPEIFHTF
NA	TRBV5-1	TRBJ2-1	CASSLGGTSGHNEQFF
NA	TRBV6-6	TRBJ2-2	CASSFNTGELFF
NA	TRBV27	TRBJ1-1	CASSRTGAMNTEAFF
NA	TRBV6-6	TRBJ2-7	CASSPGGYEQYF
few	TRBV5-5	TRBJ1-1	CASSLRQGNTEAFF
once	TRBV19	TRBJ1-1	CASSIETEMNTEAFF
NA	TRBV6-4	TRBJ2-5	CASSETSGGPQYF
NA	TRBV5-1	TRBJ2-7	CASSLGQTQPSYEQYF
few	TRBV29-1	TRBJ1-1	CSVEDPLGDTEAFF
NA	TRBV29-1	TRBJ2-2	CSSQSVAGGRSGELFF
NA	TRBV27	TRBJ2-3	CASSSVAGNTDTQYF
NA	TRBV5-1	TRBJ2-3	CASSTGQGTDTQYF
NA	TRBV15	TRBJ2-1	CATSRSPGDEQFF
NA	TRBV19	TRBJ2-5	CASSITGTGQETQYF
NA	TRBV5-1	TRBJ2-2	CASSLGQPSETYTGELFF
NA	TRBV15	TRBJ1-2	CATSRDRYGYTF
few	TRBV6-6	TRBJ1-6	CASSYSNFNSPLHF
NA	TRBV13	TRBJ2-7	CASSSLGGKVTYEQYF
NA	TRBV7-2	TRBJ1-1	CASSADRGGTEAFF
NA	TRBV4-1	TRBJ2-7	CASTVGMGAHYEQYF
NA	TRBV9	TRBJ2-7	CASSVDSGTSAYEQYF